Presented here are 22 T cell receptor beta chains from one specimen sequenced in a study of blood T cell repertoires in COVID-19. TCRdb keeps only in-frame clones here, not all; method: immunoSEQ multiplex PCR. The sample contains 230,000 or so clones, 81% of which appear only once. The sequenced sample consisted of peripheral blood. The receptors come from a woman aged 80 or over with COVID-19, enrolled during active disease.

The V gene is TRBV5-6, the J gene TRBJ1-5; D remains ambiguous. V was shortened by 4 bases and J by 1 base, with 9 bases between the two germline ends. CDR1 SGHDT and CDR2 YYEEEE come from the germline V gene. CDR3 length equals 14 residues. The CDR3 sequence: CASSRGWSNQPQHF. Here the CDR3 DNA reads TGTGCCAGCAGCCGCGGTTGGAGCAATCAGCCCCAGCATTTT. Together with reference TRBV5-6 and TRBJ1-5, the CDR3 gives the full variable domain: DAGVTQSPTHLIKTRGQQVTLRCSPKSGHDTVSWYQQALGQGPQFIFQYYEEEERQRGNFPDRFSGHQFPNYSSELNVNALLLGDSALYLCASSRGWSNQPQHFGDGTRLSIL.

V usage is TRBV15 and J usage is TRBJ1-3; tentatively, D is TRBD1 (6 bases). Trimming cost V 5 bases and J 1 base, with 9 bases left between them. The CDR3 contains 14 residues. From germline, CDR1 is LNHNV and CDR2 YYDKDF (reference sequence). This CDR3 is CATSLGGSGNTIYF. CDR3 bases: TGTGCCACCAGCCTAGGGGGATCTGGAAACACCATATATTTT.

The V and J genes are TRBV6-5 and TRBJ2-2; possible D gene TRBD1, 5 bases. V shed 6 bases and J shed 1 base, with 12 bases lying between them. This CDR3 is built from 15 residues. Germline V lookup: CDR1 MNHEY, CDR2 SVGAGI. CDR3 DNA: TGTGCCAGCAGGAACCACAGGTTGAACACCGGGGAGCTGTTTTTT. Translated, it gives CASRNHRLNTGELFF.

The gene calls are TRBV13 and TRBJ2-3; tentative D call: TRBD2 (6 bases). V was cut by 5 bases and J by 2 bases, with 14 bases left in between. From germline, CDR1 is PRHDT and CDR2 FYEKMQ (reference sequence). The CDR3 covers 15 residues. Here the CDR3 DNA reads TGTGCCAGCAGCCCGCGGGACGGAGCCACAGATACGCAGTATTTT. Its translation: CASSPRDGATDTQYF.

The chain has TRBV7-3 and TRBJ2-1; 7 bases are a match to TRBD1. This CDR3 is built from 13 residues. V was clipped by 4 bases and J by 9 bases; unmatched bases: 6. CDR1 is SGHTA, CDR2 FQGTGA, per germline. CDR3 loop: CASSSRQGLEQFF. DNA for the CDR3: TGTGCCAGCAGCTCAAGACAGGGTCTTGAGCAGTTCTTC.

The V call is TRBV9, the J call TRBJ2-1; 11 bases are a match to TRBD2. The J segment lost 8 bases and the V segment lost 1 base, leaving 8 bases of the junction unmatched. The CDR3 is made up of 16 amino acids. Germline V gene sequence: CDR1 SGDLS, CDR2 YYNGEE. The CDR3 DNA is TGTGCCAGCAGCGTATTGGCTAGCGGGGGGCAGGATGAGCAGTTCTTC. Protein sequence: CASSVLASGGQDEQFF.

V usage is TRBV5-6 and J usage is TRBJ2-3, with 7 bases lining up with TRBD2. J was trimmed by 8 bases and V by 0 bases; bases with no gene match: 9. The CDR3 sequence is 15 residues long. The V gene's germline CDR1 is SGHDT and CDR2 YYEEEE. The CDR3 DNA follows: TGTGCCAGCAGCTTGGCGGGAGGTATGGTAGGTACGCAGTATTTT. It is translated as CASSLAGGMVGTQYF. Together with reference TRBV5-6 and TRBJ2-3, the CDR3 gives the full variable domain: DAGVTQSPTHLIKTRGQQVTLRCSPKSGHDTVSWYQQALGQGPQFIFQYYEEEERQRGNFPDRFSGHQFPNYSSELNVNALLLGDSALYLCASSLAGGMVGTQYFGPGTRLTVL.

The chain carries TRBV11-2 and TRBJ2-5; TRBD1 matches at 9 bases. V was pared by 5 bases and J by 3 bases, with 1 base of the junction left unmatched. The CDR3 runs to 13 residues. Germline assignment: CDR1 SGHAT and CDR2 FQNNGV. In DNA, the CDR3 is TGTGCCAGCAGCCGGGACAGGGAAGAGACCCAGTACTTC. Its protein product is CASSRDREETQYF.

The V gene is TRBV3-1 (or the pseudogene TRBV3-2), the J gene TRBJ1-4; perhaps TRBD1 as D (5 bases). The CDR3 length is 14 residues. Looked up from germline, CDR1 is LGHDT and CDR2 is YNNKEL (reference sequence). The V end lost 2 bases, the J end lost 8 bases, and 12 bases lay between the germline ends. The DNA for the CDR3 is TGTGCCAGCAGCCAACCTCGGGGGGAGGAAAAACTGTTTTTT. This translates into CASSQPRGEEKLFF.

The chain combines TRBV5-1 with TRBJ1-2; the D gene is possibly TRBD1 (6 bases). Germline CDR1 SGHRS, CDR2 YFSETQ. The germline V and J ends were trimmed by 3 bases and 5 bases, with 14 bases remaining between them. CDR3 length: 14 residues. Here the CDR3 reads CASSSGQQGYGYTF. CDR3 DNA: TGCGCCAGCAGCTCCGGACAGCAAGGGTATGGCTACACCTTC.

The rearrangement links TRBV7-2 to TRBJ1-4; 9 nucleotides match TRBD1. V trimming: 6 bases; J trimming: 8 bases; junction bases outside the gene matches: 7. The CDR3 has 14 amino acids. CDR1 and CDR2 (germline): SGHTA, FQGNSA. The CDR3: CASSGGQGKEKLFF. The CDR3 DNA reads TGTGCCAGCAGTGGGGGACAGGGAAAAGAAAAACTGTTTTTT.

The chain has TRBV2 and TRBJ2-5, with 8 bases that match TRBD1. The CDR3 contains 14 residues. Germline CDR1 is SNHLY and CDR2 is FYNNEI. Trimming removed 2 bases from V and 5 bases from J; junction bases left unmatched: 4. The CDR3 spells CASSESGGWETQYF. The CDR3 DNA is TGTGCCAGCAGTGAATCAGGGGGCTGGGAGACCCAGTACTTC.

J is TRBJ2-2 and V is TRBV4-2; 7 bases are shared with TRBD2. V lost 8 bases and J lost 7; bases outside the gene matches: 19. The CDR3 runs to 17 residues. Looked up from germline, CDR1 is LGHNA and CDR2 is YNFKEQ. The CDR3 sequence: CASASKRDSALGGELFF. Here the CDR3 DNA reads TGTGCCAGCGCCTCAAAGCGGGACTCCGCATTAGGCGGGGAGCTGTTTTTT.

This clone was seen just once. The chain has TRBV9 and TRBJ2-3, with 7 bases fitting TRBD2. This CDR3 comprises 16 residues. Trimming cost V 4 bases and J 1 base; bases outside gene matches: 9. Germline assignment: CDR1 SGDLS and CDR2 YYNGEE. CDR3 loop: CASSPRWSGGTDTQYF. Here the CDR3 DNA reads TGTGCCAGCAGCCCCCGGTGGAGCGGGGGCACAGATACGCAGTATTTT.

The chain joins TRBV18 to TRBJ1-1; maybe TRBD1 (6 bases). CDR1 KGHSH and CDR2 LQKENI come from the germline V gene. This CDR3 contains 15 residues. V lost 0 bases and J lost 0, with 8 bases in between. In DNA, the CDR3 is TGTGCCAGCTCACCACCTAGGGGGATGAACACTGAAGCTTTCTTT. This codes for CASSPPRGMNTEAFF.

CDR3 in amino acids: CASSQVGHSGNTIYF. CDR3 sequence (DNA): TGTGCCAGCAGCCAAGTCGGTCACTCTGGAAACACCATATATTTT. The chain couples TRBV3-1 (or the pseudogene TRBV3-2) to TRBJ1-3, with D unclear. The germline gives CDR1 LGHDT, CDR2 YNNKEL (reference sequence). V shed 1 base and J shed 0 bases, with 7 bases lying between them. CDR3 length: 15 amino acids.

This clone was seen once. The chain is built from TRBV2 and TRBJ2-5; tentative D call: TRBD1 (6 bases). Germline V gene data show CDR1 as SNHLY and CDR2 as FYNNEI. The CDR3 sequence is 15 residues long. Trimming removed 3 bases from V and 5 bases from J, with 16 bases in between. DNA of the CDR3: TGTGCCAGCAGTGAGTGGGCAGGGGATAGGGAGACCCAGTACTTC. It codes for CASSEWAGDRETQYF.

This clone appeared a few times. Other DNA sequences within the sample encode an identical CDR3. V is TRBV4-3 and J is TRBJ2-7; 9 bases match TRBD1. The V and J ends lost 1 base and 2 bases, in that order; junction bases with no gene match: 6. Germline CDR1 LGHNA, CDR2 YSLEER. The CDR3 is 16 amino acids. CDR3 in DNA: TGCGCCAGCAGCCAAGCATCCGGGACAGGGACCTACGAGCAGTACTTC. This gives the protein CASSQASGTGTYEQYF.

V and J are TRBV5-1 and TRBJ2-3; TRBD1 matches 8 bases. The CDR3 totals 14 residues. Trimming cost V 4 bases and J 3 bases; bases outside gene matches: 4. Germline CDR1 and CDR2: SGHRS and YFSETQ. The CDR3 protein is CASSLWTGTDTQYF. CDR3 nucleotide sequence: TGCGCCAGCAGCCTCTGGACAGGGACAGATACGCAGTATTTT.

The rearrangement uses TRBV7-6 and TRBJ2-7; weak D call: TRBD1 (6 bases). There are 16 residues in the CDR3. V was cut by 1 base and J by 7 bases, with 20 bases left in between. Germline loops: CDR1 SGHVS, CDR2 FNYEAQ. The CDR3 DNA sequence: TGTGCCAGCAGCTTAGAGAGCTACAGGGTGAAGGGAGAGCAGTACTTC. Amino acids: CASSLESYRVKGEQYF.

This clone has a handful of counts. The chain joins TRBV27 to TRBJ2-5; no firm D call. The V and J ends lost 5 bases and 5 bases respectively, with 18 bases between them. Germline CDR1 reads MNHEY; CDR2 reads SMNVEV (reference sequence). The CDR3 is 15 amino acids. Here the CDR3 DNA reads TGTGCCAGCAGTCCCCGCTCGACTGCGTGGGAGACCCAGTACTTC. It specifies CASSPRSTAWETQYF.

V usage is TRBV4-2 and J usage is TRBJ2-7, with 8 bases matching TRBD2. Trimming took 1 base from V and 0 from J; bases not matched to a gene: 2. CDR1 and CDR2 (germline): LGHNA, YNFKEQ. The CDR3 spans 15 residues. CDR3 amino acids: CASSQAGGDSYEQYF. The CDR3 DNA reads as TGTGCCAGCAGCCAAGCGGGAGGGGACTCCTACGAGCAGTACTTC.